Each of the 5 T cell receptor beta chains below was sequenced from the same sample in a study of OX40 agonist ivuxolimab in advanced cancers. Clones were sequenced by immunoSEQ multiplex PCR, and TCRdb holds only the in-frame ones, with some missing. The data hold some 76,000 clones, with about 93% observed a single time. Sequences were derived from CD4+ or CD8+ T cells sorted from blood, sampled in a trial of the OX40 agonist ivuxolimab. The receptors were sampled from an adult with an advanced solid tumor such as melanoma, head and neck, liver or kidney cancer.

This chain joins TRBV12-5 and TRBJ1-2; 8 bases align to TRBD1. V was clipped by 2 bases and J by 7 bases; unmatched bases: 3. The CDR3 has 13 residues. Germline CDR1 reads LGHNT; CDR2 reads FRNRAP. CDR3 sequence reads: CASGLPDRGGYTF. The CDR3 DNA reads TGTGCTAGTGGTTTGCCCGACAGGGGTGGCTACACCTTC.

The chain couples TRBV28 to TRBJ1-2; D is possibly TRBD1 (6 bases). Germline lookup yields CDR1 MDHEN and CDR2 SYDVKM. V dropped 3 bases and J dropped 8 bases, with 7 bases sitting between them. This CDR3 comprises 11 residues. The DNA for the CDR3 is TGTGCCAGCAGTTTTGGGGGCGGCTACACCTTC. It specifies CASSFGGGYTF.

The V and J genes are TRBV13 and TRBJ2-7; 10 bases map to TRBD1. CDR3 length equals 14 residues. With 5 bases clipped from V and 3 bases from J, the junction kept 4 bases outside the gene matches. Germline CDR1 reads PRHDT; CDR2 reads FYEKMQ (reference sequence). CDR3 bases: TGTGCCAGCAGCCAGGGGACAGGGGACTACGAGCAGTACTTC. It translates to CASSQGTGDYEQYF.

This chain connects TRBV4-2 to TRBJ2-7, with D perhaps matching TRBD1 or TRBD2 (5 bases each). Deletions cut 2 bases from V and 2 bases from J, with 10 bases between. Per the germline V gene, CDR1 is LGHNA and CDR2 is YNFKEQ. The CDR3 covers 14 residues. This CDR3 is CASSQPGTAYEQYF. CDR3 coding DNA: TGTGCCAGCAGCCAACCTGGGACGGCCTACGAGCAGTACTTC.

The chain combines TRBV19 with TRBJ1-2; D is perhaps TRBD1 (5 bases). The germline V gene has CDR1 LNHDA and CDR2 SQIVND (reference sequence). CDR3 length equals 17 residues. With 3 bases removed from V and 0 bases from J, the gap between germline ends came to 17 bases. The CDR3, as DNA: TGTGCCAGTAGTATTCCCCTCCCTCCGGGGGCTAACTATGGCTACACCTTC. Protein: CASSIPLPPGANYGYTF.